Shown below are 5 T cell receptor beta chains from a single sample sequenced in a study of tumor-infiltrating lymphocytes in primary liver carcinoma. Using a constant-region primer together with ProtoScript II reverse transcriptase, TCR beta cDNA was made from around 500 ng of total RNA. Investigators got TCR beta libraries out of three nested multiplex PCR rounds, done with slightly modified ARM-PCR. Both of the initial two PCR rounds ran for approximately 10 cycles and employed TRBV1-TRBV30 forward primers alongside a C-beta reverse primer. TCRdb re-analysed the multiplex PCR reads in MiXCR, keeping a single row per CDR3 protein. Of roughly 100,000 distinct CDR3 sequences listed, about four fifths were seen once; the top ten hold approximately 20%. From around 18-30 mg of unsorted bulk tissue, DNA and RNA were co-extracted together. The sequenced material came from liver tumor tissue from sampling region 3. The sample's subset: tumor region T3, left-lateral pole. Receptors were obtained from a man aged 40-49 years with primary liver carcinoma and hepatitis B virus infection.

This clonotype came up a few times. Mismatch with germline at one junction end may stem from a read error. Here the CDR3 reads CASSQDQTSGSTDTQYF. For the CDR3, the DNA is TGTGCCAGCAGCCAAGATCAGACTAGCGGGAGCACAGATACGCAGTATTTT. V and J are TRBV4-1 and TRBJ2-3, with 10 nucleotides matching TRBD2. The CDR3 loop spans 17 amino acids. The germline V gene encodes CDR1 MGHRA and CDR2 YSYEKL.

Details on this clonotype: Compared with germline, one end of the junction differs, possibly owing to a read error. This rearrangement joins TRBV7-8 to TRBJ2-1, with 8 bases that match TRBD2. The V gene's germline CDR1 is SGHVS and CDR2 FQNEAQ. The CDR3 spans 16 residues. CDR3: CASSIKTSESSNEQSF. As DNA, the CDR3 is TGTGCCAGCAGCATTAAGACTAGCGAGAGTTCCAATGAGCAGTCCTTC. Complete variable domain (other parts from reference TRBV7-8 and TRBJ2-1): GAGVSQSPRYKVAKRGQDVALRCDPISGHVSLFWYQQALGQGPEFLTYFQNEAQLDKSGLPSDRFFAERPEGSVSTLKIQRTQQEDSAVYLCASSIKTSESSNEQSFGPGTRLTVL.

On this clonotype: Compared with germline, one end of the junction differs, possibly owing to a read error. This rearrangement joins TRBV12-3 or TRBV12-4 to TRBJ2-1; no firm D call. This CDR3 is 13 amino acids long. The CDR3 region is CASSFDEGNGQFF. The CDR3 DNA is TGCGCCAGCAGTTTTGACGAAGGCAATGGGCAGTTCTTC.

As to this clonotype: An end of the junction does not agree with germline; a read error may underlie this. The chain joins TRBV6-5 to TRBJ2-5; a weak D match, TRBD1 (7 bases). The CDR3 sequence is 16 residues long. From germline, CDR1 is MNHEY and CDR2 SVGAGI. Here the CDR3 DNA reads TGTGCCAGCAGGCCCCAGCTCGTAGGGGGCGGGGAGACCCGGTACTTC. It yields the protein CASRPQLVGGGETRYF.

The rearrangement joins TRBV12-3 or TRBV12-4 to TRBJ2-5, with D uncertain. The V end lost 7 bases, the J end lost 4 bases, and 10 bases lay between the germline ends. The length of the CDR3 is 12 residues. The CDR3 loop reads CASMGGSETQYF. CDR3 in DNA: TGTGCCAGCATGGGTGGCTCAGAGACCCAGTACTTC.